The subject of this entry is one T cell receptor beta chain. This record comes from a study of blood T cells in healthy people across ages. Germline V gene sequence: CDR1 SGHTA, CDR2 FQGTGA. V was shortened by 2 bases and J by 4 bases, with 9 bases between the two germline ends. The CDR3 covers 14 residues. Combining a sample-barcoded 5' primer with a J-beta primer mix, a second PCR ran for about 6 to 12 cycles. In TCRdb, the 5' RACE reads were re-called with MiXCR into one record per CDR3 protein. The sample has some 1,500,000 distinct CDR3 sequences, 40% to 45% seen once. Material: blood. The TCR sequence derives from a woman between 18 and 30 years old in good health. This chain links TRBV7-3 with TRBJ1-3; no clear D. CDR3 sequence: CASSLGPIGNTIYF. Written as DNA, the CDR3 is TGTGCCAGCAGCTTAGGACCTATAGGAAACACCATATATTTT.